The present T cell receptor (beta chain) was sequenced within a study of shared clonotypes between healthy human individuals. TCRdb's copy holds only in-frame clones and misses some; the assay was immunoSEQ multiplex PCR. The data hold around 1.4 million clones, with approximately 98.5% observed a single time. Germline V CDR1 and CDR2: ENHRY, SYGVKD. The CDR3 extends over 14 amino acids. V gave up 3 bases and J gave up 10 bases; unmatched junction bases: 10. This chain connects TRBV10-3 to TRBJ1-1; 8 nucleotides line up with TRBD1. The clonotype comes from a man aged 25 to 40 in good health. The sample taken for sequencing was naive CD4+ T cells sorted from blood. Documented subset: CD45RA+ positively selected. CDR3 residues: CAISESDRGWGAFF. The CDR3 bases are TGTGCCATCAGTGAAAGTGACAGGGGATGGGGAGCTTTCTTT.